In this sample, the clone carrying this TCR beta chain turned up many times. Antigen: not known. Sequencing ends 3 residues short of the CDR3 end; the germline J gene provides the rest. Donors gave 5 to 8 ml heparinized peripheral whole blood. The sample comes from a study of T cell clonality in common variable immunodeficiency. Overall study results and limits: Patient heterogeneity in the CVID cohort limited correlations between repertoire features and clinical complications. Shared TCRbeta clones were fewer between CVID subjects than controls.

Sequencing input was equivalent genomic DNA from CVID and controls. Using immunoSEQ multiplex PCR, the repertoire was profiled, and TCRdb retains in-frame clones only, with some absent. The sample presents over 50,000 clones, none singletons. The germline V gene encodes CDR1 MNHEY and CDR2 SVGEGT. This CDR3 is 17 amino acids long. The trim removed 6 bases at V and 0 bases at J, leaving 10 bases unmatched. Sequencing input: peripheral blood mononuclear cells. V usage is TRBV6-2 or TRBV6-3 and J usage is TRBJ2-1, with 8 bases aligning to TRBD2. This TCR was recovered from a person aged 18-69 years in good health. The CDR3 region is CASRDLKSGSSYNEQFF. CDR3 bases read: TGTGCCAGCAGGGATCTTAAGAGCGGGAGCTCCTACAATGAG.